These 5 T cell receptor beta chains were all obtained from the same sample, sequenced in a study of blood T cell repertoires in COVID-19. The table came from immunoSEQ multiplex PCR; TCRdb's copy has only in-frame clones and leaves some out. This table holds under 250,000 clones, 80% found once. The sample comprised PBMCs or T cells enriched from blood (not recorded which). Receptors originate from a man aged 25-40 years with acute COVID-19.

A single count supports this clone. CDR3 protein: CASSPSLYPNSGNTIYF. The CDR3 DNA reads as TGTGCCAGCAGCCCGAGCCTCTATCCCAACTCTGGAAACACCATATATTTT. The chain employs TRBV13 and TRBJ1-3; D is unresolved. The CDR3 is 17 residues long. Germline V gene data show CDR1 as PRHDT and CDR2 as FYEKMQ (reference sequence). V was trimmed by 5 bases and J by 0 bases, leaving 17 bases between them.

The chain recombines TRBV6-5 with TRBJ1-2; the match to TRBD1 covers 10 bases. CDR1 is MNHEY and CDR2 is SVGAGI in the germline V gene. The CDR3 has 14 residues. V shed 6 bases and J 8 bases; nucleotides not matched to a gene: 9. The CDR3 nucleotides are TGTGCCAGCAGACCGCGGGACAGGGGAGTCGGCTACACCTTC. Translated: CASRPRDRGVGYTF.

CDR3 bases: TGTGCCACCAGTGATCCACCTCCGGGACAGGGAAGCTACACCTTC. This encodes CATSDPPPGQGSYTF. The rearrangement links TRBV24-1 to TRBJ1-2; 9 bases are shared with TRBD1. This CDR3 has 15 residues. Trimming cost V 3 bases and J 9 bases; bases outside gene matches: 10. The germline gives CDR1 KGHDR, CDR2 SFDVKD.

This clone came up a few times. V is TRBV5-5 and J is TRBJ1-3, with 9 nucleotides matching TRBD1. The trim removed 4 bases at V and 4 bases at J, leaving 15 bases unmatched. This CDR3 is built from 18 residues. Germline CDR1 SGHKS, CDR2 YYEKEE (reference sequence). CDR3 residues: CASSVLYRDRVAGNTIYF. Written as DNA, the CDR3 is TGTGCCAGCAGCGTCCTTTACCGGGACAGGGTGGCCGGAAACACCATATATTTT.

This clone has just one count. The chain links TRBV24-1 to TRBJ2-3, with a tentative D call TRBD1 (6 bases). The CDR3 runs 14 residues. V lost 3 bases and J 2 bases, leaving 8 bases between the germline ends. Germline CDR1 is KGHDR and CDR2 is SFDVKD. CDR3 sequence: CATSDRTATDTQYF. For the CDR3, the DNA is TGTGCCACCAGTGATCGGACAGCCACAGATACGCAGTATTTT.